This T cell receptor (beta chain) was recovered during a study of blood T cell repertoires in COVID-19. The wider study: From the United States, Italy and Spain came samples of acute and convalescent COVID-19.

Germline V gene sequence: CDR1 LGHDT, CDR2 YNNKEL (reference sequence). V dropped 1 base and J dropped 4; count of bases not matched to a gene: 12. This CDR3 is built from 17 residues. Authors' analysis steps: Scientists estimated how many nucleated cells there were by amplifying reference gene primers. Clones were read by immunoSEQ multiplex PCR, and TCRdb kept only the in-frame ones, dropping some. V, J and clone size were drawn from that table, and D and trimming were deduced from the DNA. The table has around 700,000 clones, approximately 90% seen once. This clonotype was obtained from a woman under 30 with acute or convalescent COVID-19. This chain connects TRBV3-1 (or the pseudogene TRBV3-2) to TRBJ2-5, with 7 nucleotides matching TRBD1. Sample: peripheral blood. CDR3 nucleotides: TGTGCCAGCAGCCAAGGAAACTACAGGGGATTAGGAGAGACCCAGTACTTC. It is translated as CASSQGNYRGLGETQYF.